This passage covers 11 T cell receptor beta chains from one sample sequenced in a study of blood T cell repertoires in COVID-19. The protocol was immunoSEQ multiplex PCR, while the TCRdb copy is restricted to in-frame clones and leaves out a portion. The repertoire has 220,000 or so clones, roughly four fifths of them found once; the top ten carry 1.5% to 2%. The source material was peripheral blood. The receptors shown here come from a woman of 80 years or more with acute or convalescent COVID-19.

CDR3 protein: CASSPGAGIYEQYF. CDR3 in DNA: TGTGCCAGCAGCCCTGGCGCAGGAATCTACGAGCAGTACTTC. The rearrangement uses TRBV28 and TRBJ2-7; unclear D gene. The CDR3 has 14 residues. V was cut by 6 bases and J by 3 bases, with 15 bases left in between. Looked up from germline, CDR1 is MDHEN and CDR2 is SYDVKM.

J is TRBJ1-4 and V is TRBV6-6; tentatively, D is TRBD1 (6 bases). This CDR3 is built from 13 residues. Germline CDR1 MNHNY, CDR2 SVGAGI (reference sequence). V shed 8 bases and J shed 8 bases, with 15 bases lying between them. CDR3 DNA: TGTGCCAGCCTCCGGACAGTTCGGGAAAAACTGTTTTTT. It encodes CASLRTVREKLFF.

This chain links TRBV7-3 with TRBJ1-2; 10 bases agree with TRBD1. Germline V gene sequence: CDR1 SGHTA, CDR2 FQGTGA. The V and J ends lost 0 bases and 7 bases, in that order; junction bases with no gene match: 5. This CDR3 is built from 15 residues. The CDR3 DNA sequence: TGTGCCAGCAGCTTAACGCCCGGGACAGGGGTTGGCTACACCTTC. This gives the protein CASSLTPGTGVGYTF.

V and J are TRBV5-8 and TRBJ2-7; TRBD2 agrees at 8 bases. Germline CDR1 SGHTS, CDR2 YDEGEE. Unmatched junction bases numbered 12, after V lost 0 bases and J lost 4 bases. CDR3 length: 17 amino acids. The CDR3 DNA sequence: TGTGCCAGCAGCTTGGTCGGTAGCGGGGCTTACGGTTACGAGCAGTACTTC. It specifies CASSLVGSGAYGYEQYF.

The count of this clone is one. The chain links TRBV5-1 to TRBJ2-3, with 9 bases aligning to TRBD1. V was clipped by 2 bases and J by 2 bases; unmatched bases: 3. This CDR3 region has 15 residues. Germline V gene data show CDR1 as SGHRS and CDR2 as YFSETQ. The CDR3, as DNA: TGCGCCAGCAGCTTCGGGACAGGGCCCACAGATACGCAGTATTTT. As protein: CASSFGTGPTDTQYF.

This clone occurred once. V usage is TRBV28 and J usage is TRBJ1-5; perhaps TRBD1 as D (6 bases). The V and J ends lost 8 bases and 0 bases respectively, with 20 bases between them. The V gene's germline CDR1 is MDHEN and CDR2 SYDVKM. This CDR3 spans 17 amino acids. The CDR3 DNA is TGTGCCAGCCGTCCTGTGGGGGCTGCCGATAGCAATCAGCCCCAGCATTTT. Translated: CASRPVGAADSNQPQHF.

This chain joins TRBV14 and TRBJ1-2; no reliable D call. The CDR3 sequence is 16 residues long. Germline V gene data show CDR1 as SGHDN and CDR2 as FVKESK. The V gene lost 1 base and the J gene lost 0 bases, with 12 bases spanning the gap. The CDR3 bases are TGTGCCAGCAGCCAAGGAGGGCAGCTACCTAACTATGGCTACACCTTC. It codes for CASSQGGQLPNYGYTF.

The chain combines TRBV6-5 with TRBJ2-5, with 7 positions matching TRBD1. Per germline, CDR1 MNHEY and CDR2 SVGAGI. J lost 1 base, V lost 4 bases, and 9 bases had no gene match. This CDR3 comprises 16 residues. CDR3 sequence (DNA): TGTGCCAGCAGTTTACCGGGACAGCCAGGCCAAGAGACCCAGTACTTC. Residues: CASSLPGQPGQETQYF.

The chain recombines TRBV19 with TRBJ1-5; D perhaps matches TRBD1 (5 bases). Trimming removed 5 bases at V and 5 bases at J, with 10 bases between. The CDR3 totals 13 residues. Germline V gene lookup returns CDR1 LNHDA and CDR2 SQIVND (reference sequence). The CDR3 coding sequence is TGTGCCAGTAGTCCAGGGCTTGATCAGCCCCAGCATTTT. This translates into CASSPGLDQPQHF.

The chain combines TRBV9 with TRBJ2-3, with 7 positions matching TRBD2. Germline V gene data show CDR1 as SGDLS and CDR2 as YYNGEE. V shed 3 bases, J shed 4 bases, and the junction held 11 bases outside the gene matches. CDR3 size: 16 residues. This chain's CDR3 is CASSARRDYRADTQYF. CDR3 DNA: TGTGCCAGCAGCGCACGGCGGGACTACCGGGCAGATACGCAGTATTTT. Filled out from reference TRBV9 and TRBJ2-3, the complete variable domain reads DSGVTQTPKHLITATGQRVTLRCSPRSGDLSVYWYQQSLDQGLQFLIQYYNGEERAKGNILERFSAQQFPDLHSELNLSSLELGDSALYFCASSARRDYRADTQYFGPGTRLTVL.

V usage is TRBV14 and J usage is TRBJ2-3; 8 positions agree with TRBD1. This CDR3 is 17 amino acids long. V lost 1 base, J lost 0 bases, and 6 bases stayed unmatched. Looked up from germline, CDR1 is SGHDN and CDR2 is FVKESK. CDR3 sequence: CASSQGVRGRSTDTQYF. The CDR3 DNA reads TGTGCCAGCAGCCAAGGGGTCAGGGGGCGTAGCACAGATACGCAGTATTTT.